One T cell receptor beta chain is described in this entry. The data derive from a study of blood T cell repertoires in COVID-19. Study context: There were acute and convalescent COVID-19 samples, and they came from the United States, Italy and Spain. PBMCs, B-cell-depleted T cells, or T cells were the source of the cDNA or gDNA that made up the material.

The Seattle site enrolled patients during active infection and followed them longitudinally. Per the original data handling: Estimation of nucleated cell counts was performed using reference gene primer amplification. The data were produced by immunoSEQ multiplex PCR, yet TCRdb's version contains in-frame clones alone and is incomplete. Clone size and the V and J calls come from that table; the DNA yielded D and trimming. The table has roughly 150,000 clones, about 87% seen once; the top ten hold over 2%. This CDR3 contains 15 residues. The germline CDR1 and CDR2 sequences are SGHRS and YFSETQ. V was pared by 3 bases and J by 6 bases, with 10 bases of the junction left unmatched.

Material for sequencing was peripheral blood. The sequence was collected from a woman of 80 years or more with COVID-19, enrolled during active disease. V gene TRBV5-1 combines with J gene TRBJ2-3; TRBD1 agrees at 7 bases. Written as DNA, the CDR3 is TGCGCCAGCAGCTCACAGACAGGGATTGCGGATACGCAGTATTTT. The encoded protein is CASSSQTGIADTQYF. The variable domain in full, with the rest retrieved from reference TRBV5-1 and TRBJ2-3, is KAGVTQTPRYLIKTRGQQVTLSCSPISGHRSVSWYQQTPGQGLQFLFEYFSETQRNKGNFPGRFSGRQFSNSRSEMNVSTLELGDSALYLCASSSQTGIADTQYFGPGTRLTVL.